This T cell receptor (beta chain) was observed in a study of CD8 T cells in Susac syndrome. The multiple sclerosis control group comprised treatment-naive patients with stable or active relapsing-remitting disease. Negative isolation yielded CD8+ and CD4+ T cells; FACS enriched TEMRA cells. The RNA, about 0.5 to 1 ug, was put through reverse transcription using random hexamers. TCRdb processed the immunoSEQ multiplex PCR reads anew with MiXCR; each CDR3 protein has one entry. Here the sample spans some 450,000 distinct CDR3 sequences, roughly 85% being singletons. The germline V and J ends were trimmed by 5 bases and 5 bases, with 11 bases remaining between them. The germline V gene has CDR1 SNHLY and CDR2 FYNNEI. The CDR3 is 13 amino acids.

The chain employs TRBV2 and TRBJ2-3, with D unclear. The sample taken for sequencing was CD8+ T cells from PBMCs. This receptor was obtained from a human donor with multiple sclerosis. The DNA for the CDR3 is TGTGCCAGCAGTTGGGCGACGAAAGATACGCAGTATTTT. This codes for CASSWATKDTQYF.